There are many counts of the clone carrying this TCR beta chain. Its antigen is not identified. The entry originates in a study of T cells in Graves' hyperthyroidism and ophthalmopathy. Amplified TCR beta CDR3 regions came from RNA transcripts. HTBI primers drove first-round RT-PCR of the TCR CDR3. TCRdb reprocessed the multiplex PCR reads with MiXCR, giving one entry per CDR3 protein. The sample holds 550,000 to 600,000 distinct CDR3 sequences, 14% seen once. Germline V gene lookup returns CDR1 MNHEY and CDR2 SVGAGI. V was trimmed by 2 bases and J by 0 bases, leaving 8 bases between them. The CDR3 length is 15 residues. General study points: The model predicted ophthalmopathy a median 6.5 months before onset.

This TCR was recovered from a woman aged 18-29 years with Graves' ophthalmopathy. Material for sequencing was blood. This chain connects TRBV6-5 to TRBJ1-3; D is uncertain. CDR3 DNA sequence: TGTGCCAGCAGTTACGAGGCCAGCTCTGGAAACACCATATATTTT. Translated, it gives CASSYEASSGNTIYF.